Listed here are 12 T cell receptor beta chains from one sample, sequenced in a study of vaccination and CD4 T cells after COVID-19. CD4+ T cells that had been cultured provided DNA sequenced with the Oncomine TCR Beta short-read assay. TCRdb recomputed calls from the PCR reads with MiXCR, one row per CDR3 protein. The sample lists some 10,000 distinct CDR3 sequences; 25% to 40% were seen once. Treatment defined: roughly 10-day PBMC culture with coronavirus spike peptide pools or control peptides (ViraFEST assay). No antigens are known for them. Sequencing was performed on CD4+ T cells from blood, cultured in vitro. All receptors come from a human donor who had recovered from COVID-19.

The chain carries TRBV15 and TRBJ2-1, with D tentatively TRBD2 (6 bases). The CDR3 contains 13 residues. Germline V gene sequence: CDR1 LNHNV, CDR2 YYDKDF (reference sequence). Trimming shortened V by 0 bases and J by 9 bases, and 9 bases separated the two germline ends. CDR3 nucleotide sequence: TGTGCCACCAGCAGAGATACCGGGGGTGAGCAGTTCTTC. As protein: CATSRDTGGEQFF.

This clonotype was recorded a few times. This chain connects TRBV25-1 to TRBJ2-5; the D is unclear. The V and J ends lost 2 bases and 5 bases respectively, with 9 bases between them. The germline V gene has CDR1 MGHDK and CDR2 SYGVNS. The CDR3 covers 13 residues. The CDR3 sequence: CASSEPGRETQYF. For the CDR3, the DNA is TGTGCCAGCAGTGAACCCGGCAGGGAGACCCAGTACTTC.

The V call is TRBV10-3, the J call TRBJ1-1; 7 bases agree with TRBD1. The trim removed 11 bases at V and 8 bases at J, leaving 14 bases unmatched. CDR1 is ENHRY, CDR2 SYGVKD, per germline. The CDR3 has 13 amino acids. The CDR3 protein is CAATGTAYEEAFF. DNA of the CDR3: TGTGCCGCGACCGGGACAGCCTATGAGGAAGCTTTCTTT.

The sample holds a few counts of this clonotype. The chain has TRBV20-1 and TRBJ2-2; TRBD2 is a possible D gene (6 bases). This CDR3 is 14 amino acids long. Trimming stripped 3 bases from V and 4 bases from J, with 12 bases between. Germline lookup yields CDR1 DFQATT and CDR2 SNEGSKA (reference sequence). CDR3 DNA: TGCAGTGCTAGGAGGCTAGCGACCACCGGGGAGCTGTTTTTT. Its protein product is CSARRLATTGELFF.

This clonotype was counted a few times. This sequence joins TRBV6-1 and TRBJ2-3; TRBD1 or TRBD2 may be the D gene (5 bases each). Trimming stripped 5 bases from V and 4 bases from J, with 10 bases between. The CDR3 sequence is 13 residues long. CDR1 is MNHNS, CDR2 SASEGT, per germline. The CDR3 is CASSPRGPDTQYF. In DNA, the CDR3 is TGTGCCAGCAGTCCCCGGGGCCCAGATACGCAGTATTTT.

This clonotype was seen more than once but under ten times. V gene TRBV6-2 or TRBV6-3 combines with J gene TRBJ2-7; the D is unclear. The CDR3 has 13 residues. Germline V gene sequence: CDR1 MNHEY, CDR2 SVGEGT. Trimming removed 5 bases at V and 0 bases at J, with 8 bases between. CDR3 bases: TGTGCCAGCAGTCAAGCGAGCTCCTACGAGCAGTACTTC. Amino acids: CASSQASSYEQYF.

The chain combines TRBV20-1 with TRBJ2-1; a possible D gene is TRBD1 (5 bases). The V end was cut by 7 bases, the J end by 5 bases, with 9 bases between. Germline V gene lookup returns CDR1 DFQATT and CDR2 SNEGSKA (reference sequence). The CDR3 extends over 11 amino acids. CDR3 sequence: CSGQGDNEQFF. The CDR3 nucleotides are TGCAGTGGGCAGGGCGACAATGAGCAGTTCTTC.

This clonotype was seen a few times. V is TRBV20-1 and J is TRBJ2-7; D uncertain. Germline V gives CDR1 DFQATT, CDR2 SNEGSKA (reference sequence). The CDR3 length is 11 residues. Deletions cut 0 bases from V and 5 bases from J, with 5 bases between. The CDR3 DNA is TGCAGTGCTAGAGATCTAAACGAGCAGTACTTC. Amino acid sequence: CSARDLNEQYF.

This clonotype was observed a few times. This rearrangement joins TRBV2 to TRBJ2-5, with D maybe TRBD1 (6 bases). Germline CDR1 SNHLY, CDR2 FYNNEI. Trimming took off 6 bases at V and 5 bases at J, with 13 bases between the two ends. CDR3 length: 13 amino acids. Here the CDR3 DNA reads TGTGCCAGCAGAAACAGGGTGGAGGAGACCCAGTACTTC. It specifies CASRNRVEETQYF.

The rearrangement uses TRBV11-1 and TRBJ1-1; TRBD1 might be the D (6 bases). Germline CDR1 is SGHAT and CDR2 is FQDESV (reference sequence). This CDR3 spans 14 amino acids. Trimming took 5 bases from V and 1 from J, leaving 11 bases between them. CDR3 DNA sequence: TGTGCCAGCAGCAGGGGGACACCGAACACTGAAGCTTTCTTT. Translating gives CASSRGTPNTEAFF.

V and J are TRBV7-2 and TRBJ1-3, with unresolved D. The CDR3 has 15 residues. Germline V lookup: CDR1 SGHTA, CDR2 FQGNSA. V lost 5 bases, J lost 4 bases, and 15 bases lay in between. The CDR3 sequence is CASSTAPRLGNTIYF. CDR3 DNA: TGTGCCAGCAGCACAGCACCCCGGCTCGGAAACACCATATATTTT.

V gene TRBV7-8 combines with J gene TRBJ2-1; 12 nucleotides agree with TRBD2. The germline V gene encodes CDR1 SGHVS and CDR2 FQNEAQ. The CDR3 is made up of 16 amino acids. V was clipped by 5 bases and J by 9 bases; unmatched bases: 11. The DNA for the CDR3 is TGTGCCAGCAGCCCCTTGACTAGCGGGAGAATAAGTGAGCAGTTCTTC. It yields the protein CASSPLTSGRISEQFF.